A selection of T cell receptor beta chains follows, all from one sample in a study of blood T cell repertoires in COVID-19. Produced via immunoSEQ multiplex PCR; TCRdb's table is partial and in-frame only. The data hold approximately 49,000 clones, with around 68% observed a single time. The sequenced material came from peripheral blood. These receptors were taken from a woman in her 70s with acute or convalescent COVID-19. Each CDR3 is given with its conserved first and last residue. Fields, in order: V gene, D gene, clone size, J gene, CDR3 DNA, CDR3 protein. A D gene is named only where the DNA matches it firmly. A clone size is listed for some rows: how often the clone was seen (once, few, many), or a class if it is expanded.

V: TRBV9; D: TRBD1; size: .; J: TRBJ2-6; DNA: TGTGCCAGCAGCGGTCGGACAGGGAGTTTCGCTGGGGCCAACGTCCTGACTTTC; CDR3: CASSGRTGSFAGANVLTF
V: TRBV2; D: TRBD2; size: .; J: TRBJ2-3; DNA: TGTGCCAGCAGTGATCCCGGGGGGCTAGCGGGTTTCACAGATACGCAGTATTTT; CDR3: CASSDPGGLAGFTDTQYF
V: TRBV6-5; D: TRBD2; size: few; J: TRBJ2-1; DNA: TGTGCCAGCAATGTGTTAGCGGGAGAATTGGATGAGCAGTTCTTC; CDR3: CASNVLAGELDEQFF
V: TRBV6-6; D: TRBD2; size: .; J: TRBJ2-7; DNA: TGTGCCAGCAGTCCCCGCCCAGCGGGAGAGCAGTACTTC; CDR3: CASSPRPAGEQYF
V: TRBV19; D: TRBD1; size: .; J: TRBJ1-2; DNA: TGTGCCAGTAGTATAGAGGGACAGCTCGGCTACACCTTC; CDR3: CASSIEGQLGYTF
V: TRBV28; D: TRBD1; size: .; J: TRBJ1-1; DNA: TGTGCCAGCAGTCCAGGACAGGGGACTGAAGCTTTCTTT; CDR3: CASSPGQGTEAFF
V: TRBV29-1; D: .; size: .; J: TRBJ2-1; DNA: TGCAGCGTTCCCGAGGATACAGGCAATGAGCAGTTCTTC; CDR3: CSVPEDTGNEQFF
V: TRBV6-6; D: TRBD2; size: .; J: TRBJ2-7; DNA: TGTGCCAGCACCCTAGCGGGGGCCTCCTACGAGCAGTACTTC; CDR3: CASTLAGASYEQYF
V: TRBV9; D: TRBD2; size: .; J: TRBJ2-1; DNA: TGTGCCAGCAGCGTAGCTGGGACTAGCGGGCTTCCCGAGCAGTTCTTC; CDR3: CASSVAGTSGLPEQFF
V: TRBV5-4; D: .; size: .; J: TRBJ2-4; DNA: TGTGCCAGCAGCCTAAACAGGGAAAACATTCAGTACTTC; CDR3: CASSLNRENIQYF
V: TRBV27; D: .; size: once; J: TRBJ1-2; DNA: TGTGCCAGCAGCCCGCGGGCAACCTATGGCTACACCTTC; CDR3: CASSPRATYGYTF
V: TRBV10-3; D: TRBD2; size: .; J: TRBJ2-1; DNA: TGTGCCATAAAAGCGGGACTACCACACAATGAGCAGTTCTTC; CDR3: CAIKAGLPHNEQFF
V: TRBV3-1/TRBV3-2; D: .; size: .; J: TRBJ2-7; DNA: TGTGCCAGCAGCCAAGAGCTGGGCCTCTCCTACGAGCAGTACTTC; CDR3: CASSQELGLSYEQYF
V: TRBV5-6; D: TRBD2; size: .; J: TRBJ2-1; DNA: TGTGCCAGCAGCTTGGCTAGCGGGGGGTACAATGAGCAGTTCTTC; CDR3: CASSLASGGYNEQFF
V: TRBV2; D: .; size: .; J: TRBJ2-7; DNA: TGTGCCAGCAGTGATGGGCAGGCCTACGAGCAGTACTTC; CDR3: CASSDGQAYEQYF
V: TRBV5-4; D: TRBD1; size: .; J: TRBJ2-2; DNA: TGTGCCAGCAGCTTGGCGCAGGGGGCGAACACCGGGGAGCTGTTTTTT; CDR3: CASSLAQGANTGELFF
V: TRBV28; D: TRBD2; size: few; J: TRBJ2-3; DNA: TGTGCCAGCAGTGGGGGGACTAGCGGGACATCTGCAGATACGCAGTATTTT; CDR3: CASSGGTSGTSADTQYF
V: TRBV4-2; D: .; size: .; J: TRBJ1-1; DNA: TGTGCCAGCAGCCAAGACAGGGAAGTCACTGAAGCTTTCTTT; CDR3: CASSQDREVTEAFF
V: TRBV5-1; D: TRBD2; size: .; J: TRBJ2-7; DNA: TGCGCCAGCAGCTTGGAATTTCCAGCGGGGGGGCGCGAGCAGTACTTC; CDR3: CASSLEFPAGGREQYF
V: TRBV6-2/TRBV6-3; D: .; size: .; J: TRBJ1-1; DNA: TGTGCCAGCAGTTACTATGTGGGTGAGGAGAACACTGAAGCTTTCTTT; CDR3: CASSYYVGEENTEAFF
V: TRBV6-6; D: .; size: .; J: TRBJ1-2; DNA: TGTGGGCTCGGGGGGGCGTTCTATGGCTACACCTTC; CDR3: CGLGGAFYGYTF
V: TRBV18; D: TRBD1; size: .; J: TRBJ1-2; DNA: TGTGCCAGCTCACGAGGACAGGCAGTTACTAACTATGGCTACACCTTC; CDR3: CASSRGQAVTNYGYTF
V: TRBV5-1; D: .; size: .; J: TRBJ2-1; DNA: TGCGCCAGCAGCTTGGAGCTGGGAGGCTCCTACAATGAGCAGTTCTTC; CDR3: CASSLELGGSYNEQFF
V: TRBV28; D: TRBD1; size: .; J: TRBJ1-5; DNA: TGTGCCAGCAGTCCAGCCGGACAGGGCGGGGATAGCAATCAGCCCCAGCATTTT; CDR3: CASSPAGQGGDSNQPQHF
V: TRBV3-1/TRBV3-2; D: .; size: .; J: TRBJ1-1; DNA: TGTGCCAGCAGCCCTATGGACAGGAACACTGAAGCTTTCTTT; CDR3: CASSPMDRNTEAFF
V: TRBV2; D: .; size: .; J: TRBJ2-3; DNA: TGTGCCAGCAGTGAGACAGCGCTTAGCACAGATACGCAGTATTTT; CDR3: CASSETALSTDTQYF
V: TRBV4-1; D: .; size: .; J: TRBJ2-1; DNA: TGCGCCAGCAGTCAGCGGAACTACAATGAGCAGTTCTTC; CDR3: CASSQRNYNEQFF
V: TRBV5-6; D: TRBD1; size: .; J: TRBJ1-1; DNA: TGTGCCAGCAGCTTGGTTAGGGGGCAAAGTGAAGCTTTCTTT; CDR3: CASSLVRGQSEAFF
V: TRBV18; D: .; size: .; J: TRBJ1-6; DNA: TGTGCCAGCTCACCAAATGAGAGGGATAATTCACCCCTCCACTTT; CDR3: CASSPNERDNSPLHF
V: TRBV6-5; D: .; size: .; J: TRBJ1-5; DNA: TGTGCCAGCAGTTTATGGGGGGGACATCAGCCCCAGCATTTT; CDR3: CASSLWGGHQPQHF
V: TRBV19; D: .; size: .; J: TRBJ2-4; DNA: TGTGCCAAACCCCGGATTACAGTAGCCAAAAACATTCAGTACTTC; CDR3: CAKPRITVAKNIQYF
V: TRBV7-9; D: .; size: .; J: TRBJ1-1; DNA: TGTGCCAGCAGCTTCCAAAGGGGTGAAGCTTTCTTT; CDR3: CASSFQRGEAFF
V: TRBV12-3/TRBV12-4; D: .; size: few; J: TRBJ2-7; DNA: TGTGCCAGCAGTCGGGGCTCCTACGAGCAGTACTTC; CDR3: CASSRGSYEQYF
V: TRBV7-2; D: .; size: .; J: TRBJ2-7; DNA: TGTGCCAGCAATCCGACAGGCCTCTCCTACGAGCAGTACTTC; CDR3: CASNPTGLSYEQYF
V: TRBV28; D: .; size: .; J: TRBJ1-5; DNA: TGTGCCAGCAGGCACCTTCTCGGGGGGGGCCAGCCCCAGCATTTT; CDR3: CASRHLLGGGQPQHF
V: TRBV5-1; D: TRBD2; size: .; J: TRBJ2-1; DNA: TGCGCCAGCAGCTCCGGACTAGCGGGGGGGCCTAGGGATGAGCAGTTCTTC; CDR3: CASSSGLAGGPRDEQFF
V: TRBV28; D: .; size: few; J: TRBJ2-3; DNA: TGTGCCAGCAGTTTAAGGGGGATACTACGGGATACGCAGTATTTT; CDR3: CASSLRGILRDTQYF
V: TRBV19; D: .; size: .; J: TRBJ2-1; DNA: TGTGCCAGTAGTATAGGAGGTGAGCAGTTCTTC; CDR3: CASSIGGEQFF
V: TRBV3-1/TRBV3-2; D: TRBD1; size: .; J: TRBJ1-2; DNA: TGTGCCAGCAGCCAAGAGACAGGGAACTATGGCTACACCTTC; CDR3: CASSQETGNYGYTF
V: TRBV10-3; D: .; size: .; J: TRBJ1-2; DNA: TGTGCCATCAGTGAGTACCAGCCTCGGGAGGGCGGCTACACCTTC; CDR3: CAISEYQPREGGYTF
V: TRBV5-1; D: TRBD1; size: .; J: TRBJ2-5; DNA: TGCGCCAGCAGCCTAGGGACAGCCCAAGAGACCCAGTACTTC; CDR3: CASSLGTAQETQYF
V: TRBV6-1; D: TRBD1; size: many; J: TRBJ2-7; DNA: TGTGCCAGCAGTGAAATTCGAGAGAGACAGGGGCTCTACGAGCAGTACTTC; CDR3: CASSEIRERQGLYEQYF
V: TRBV10-3; D: .; size: .; J: TRBJ2-6; DNA: TGTGCCATCCTTAAGGGGCAGGGGGCCAACGTCCTGACTTTC; CDR3: CAILKGQGANVLTF
V: TRBV3-1/TRBV3-2; D: .; size: few; J: TRBJ1-5; DNA: TGTGCCAGCAGCCAAGTTTATAGCAATCAGCCCCAGCATTTT; CDR3: CASSQVYSNQPQHF
V: TRBV12-3/TRBV12-4; D: .; size: .; J: TRBJ2-2; DNA: TGTGCCACGCGGGGCTTGAACACCGGGGAGCTGTTTTTT; CDR3: CATRGLNTGELFF
V: TRBV9; D: TRBD2; size: .; J: TRBJ2-1; DNA: TGTGCCAGCGCTGAGACTAGCGGGCCTTACAATGAGCAGTTCTTC; CDR3: CASAETSGPYNEQFF
V: TRBV4-1; D: TRBD1; size: .; J: TRBJ1-5; DNA: TGCGCCAGCAGCCAAGATTCAGCAGGGGGGTTCAATCAGCCCCAGCATTTT; CDR3: CASSQDSAGGFNQPQHF
V: TRBV21-1; D: .; size: few; J: TRBJ1-2; DNA: TGTGCCAGCAGGCGGCACAAGAACTATGGCTACACCTTC; CDR3: CASRRHKNYGYTF
V: TRBV6-6; D: .; size: once; J: TRBJ2-3; DNA: TGTGCCAGCAGCACTGGCAGGGGGCGGTGGGCTAGCGGAAGCACAGATACGCAGTATTTT; CDR3: CASSTGRGRWASGSTDTQYF
V: TRBV18; D: TRBD1; size: .; J: TRBJ1-1; DNA: TGTGCCAGCTCACTTACAGGGGGCTTGGGGGACGCTGAAGCTTTCTTT; CDR3: CASSLTGGLGDAEAFF
V: TRBV5-4; D: .; size: .; J: TRBJ1-1; DNA: TGTGCCAGCAGCAGGGAGGCTGAAGCTTTCTTT; CDR3: CASSREAEAFF
V: TRBV11-3; D: .; size: .; J: TRBJ2-1; DNA: TGTGCCAGCAGCTTTGGACCCTTGGGGCACAATGAGCAGTTCTTC; CDR3: CASSFGPLGHNEQFF
V: TRBV10-1; D: .; size: .; J: TRBJ2-3; DNA: TGCGCCAGCAGGTCCGGGAGCCTTTCAGATACGCAGTATTTT; CDR3: CASRSGSLSDTQYF
V: TRBV28; D: .; size: once; J: TRBJ2-3; DNA: TGTGCCAGCAGCCCCGGACAGACAGATACGCAGTATTTT; CDR3: CASSPGQTDTQYF